This entry concerns a single TCR beta chain. Germline lookup yields CDR1 SGHTS and CDR2 YDEGEE. The CDR3 contains 14 residues. Trimming left V 0 bases short and J 8 bases short, with 14 bases between. Some clones are missing from TCRdb's copy, which holds only in-frame ones; the method was immunoSEQ multiplex PCR. The sample shows about 400,000 clones, around nine tenths of them seen only once. The data originate from a study of blood T cell repertoires in COVID-19. The clonotype originates from a woman aged 25-40 years with acute COVID-19. The V and J genes are TRBV5-8 and TRBJ1-2; D is ambiguous. The sequenced material came from PBMCs or T cells enriched from blood (not recorded which). The CDR3 DNA reads as TGTGCCAGCAGCTTGGTTTCCCAAATAGAGGGCTACACCTTC. Translated, it gives CASSLVSQIEGYTF.